The source of this TCR beta chain is a study of Ad26.COV2.S vaccination and SARS-CoV-2 variants. This table comes from immunoSEQ multiplex PCR, and its TCRdb copy is limited to in-frame clones, with some not included. Found here are approximately 300,000 clones, approximately 86% of them singletons; the top ten hold around 2%. Documented treatment: over 15 received Ad26.COV2.S at low or high dose, single or two shots; roughly 5 received placebo; per-sample allocation not given. Each sample was drawn 63 days after the first injection (of vaccine or placebo). Boston provided a donor who was an adult aged 18-55 years. Study-level points and caveats: Substantial breadth was reported for post-vaccination spike-specific CD8+ and CD4+ T cells.

As for this clone: Its cognate antigen is unknown.

Specimen: peripheral blood, collected in a trial of Ad26.COV2.S vaccine versus placebo. The sequence was collected from a person aged 18-60 years who received the Ad26.COV2.S COVID-19 vaccine or a placebo.

The CDR3 nucleotides are TGTGCCAGTAGTACGGTCGACAGGGCCCTTAATGAAAAACTGTTTTTT. It is translated as CASSTVDRALNEKLFF. The chain combines TRBV19 with TRBJ1-4; 7 positions agree with TRBD1. V gave up 4 bases and J gave up 4 bases; unmatched junction bases: 9. CDR1 and CDR2 from the germline V gene are LNHDA and SQIVND (reference sequence). This CDR3 has 16 amino acids.